This T cell receptor beta chain was retrieved from a study of technical replicates of blood from a handful of donors. This clone was seen a handful of times. TCRdb keeps only in-frame clones here, not all; method: immunoSEQ multiplex PCR. The sample consists of about 59,000 clones, just under 95% of them appearing once. This clonotype was sampled from a human donor in good health. Some clones in this sample may be carry-over from other donors' samples. The specimen sequenced was PBMCs.

CDR3 nucleotide sequence: TGCGCCAGCAGCCAAGTGCGGACTGAAGCTTTCTTT. It encodes CASSQVRTEAFF. The gene calls are TRBV4-1 and TRBJ1-1; D ambiguous. CDR3 length equals 12 residues. With 1 base removed from V and 5 bases from J, the gap between germline ends came to 5 bases. Per the germline V gene, CDR1 is MGHRA and CDR2 is YSYEKL.